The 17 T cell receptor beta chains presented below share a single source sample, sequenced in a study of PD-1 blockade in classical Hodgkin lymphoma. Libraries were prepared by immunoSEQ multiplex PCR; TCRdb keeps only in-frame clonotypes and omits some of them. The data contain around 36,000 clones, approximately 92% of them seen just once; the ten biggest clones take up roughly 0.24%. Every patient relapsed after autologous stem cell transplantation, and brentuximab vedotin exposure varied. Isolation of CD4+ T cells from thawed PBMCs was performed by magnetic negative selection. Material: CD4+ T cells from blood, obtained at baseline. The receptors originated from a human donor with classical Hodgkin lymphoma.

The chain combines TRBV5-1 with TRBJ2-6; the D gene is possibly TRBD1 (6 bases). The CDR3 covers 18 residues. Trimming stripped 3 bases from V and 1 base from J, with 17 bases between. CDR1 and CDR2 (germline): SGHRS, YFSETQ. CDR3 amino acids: CASSSPTGSPSGANVLTF. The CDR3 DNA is TGCGCCAGCAGCTCCCCCACAGGGTCCCCTTCTGGGGCCAACGTCCTGACTTTC.

The CDR3 coding sequence is TGTGCCAGCAGCTACAGGGGTGGAGAGACCCAGTACTTC. Its translation: CASSYRGGETQYF. The chain couples TRBV5-4 to TRBJ2-5, with TRBD1 matching 7 bases. Germline V gives CDR1 SGHNT, CDR2 YYREEE (reference sequence). This CDR3 is built from 13 residues. V gave up 3 bases and J gave up 4 bases; unmatched junction bases: 3.

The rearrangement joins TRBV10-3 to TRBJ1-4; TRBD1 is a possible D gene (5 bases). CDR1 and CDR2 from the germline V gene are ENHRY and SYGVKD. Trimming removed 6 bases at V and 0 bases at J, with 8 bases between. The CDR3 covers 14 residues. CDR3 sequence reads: CAISTGSTNEKLFF. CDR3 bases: TGTGCCATCAGCACAGGATCAACTAATGAAAAACTGTTTTTT.

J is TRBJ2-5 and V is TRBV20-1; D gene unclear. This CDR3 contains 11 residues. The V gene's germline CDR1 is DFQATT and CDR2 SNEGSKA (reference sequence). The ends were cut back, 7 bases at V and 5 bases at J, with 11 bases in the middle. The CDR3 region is CSGVGRETQYF. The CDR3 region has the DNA TGCAGTGGCGTGGGTAGGGAGACCCAGTACTTC.

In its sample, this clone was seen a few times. CDR3 region: CASSIPRQGAGQPQHF. CDR3 in DNA: TGTGCCAGTAGTATCCCCCGACAGGGGGCCGGTCAGCCCCAGCATTTT. The V and J genes are TRBV19 and TRBJ1-5; 10 positions agree with TRBD1. The V segment lost 3 bases and the J segment 6 bases; nucleotides outside the gene matches: 8. The CDR3 spans 16 residues. Per germline, CDR1 LNHDA and CDR2 SQIVND (reference sequence).

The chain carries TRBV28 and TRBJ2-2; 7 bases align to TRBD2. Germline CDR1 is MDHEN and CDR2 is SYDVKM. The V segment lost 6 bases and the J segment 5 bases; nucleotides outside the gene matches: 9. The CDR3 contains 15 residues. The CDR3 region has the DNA TGTGCCAGCAGCGGCGGCGGGAGAGAAACCGGGGAGCTGTTTTTT. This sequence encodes CASSGGGRETGELFF.

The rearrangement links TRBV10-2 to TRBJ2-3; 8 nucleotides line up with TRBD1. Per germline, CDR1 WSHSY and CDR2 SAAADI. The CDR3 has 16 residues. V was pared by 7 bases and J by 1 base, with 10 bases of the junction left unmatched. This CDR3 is CASTPGQGVGTDTQYF. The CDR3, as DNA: TGCGCCAGCACCCCAGGACAGGGCGTCGGCACAGATACGCAGTATTTT.

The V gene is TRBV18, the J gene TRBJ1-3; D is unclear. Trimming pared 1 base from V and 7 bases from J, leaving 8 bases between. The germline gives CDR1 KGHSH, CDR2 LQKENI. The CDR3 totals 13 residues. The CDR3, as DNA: TGTGCCAGCTCACCACTAGCGGGGAACACCATATATTTT. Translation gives CASSPLAGNTIYF.

CDR3 nucleotides: TGTGCCAGCAGCCTCACGGAGGGGCGACTGAACACTGAAGCTTTCTTT. Amino acid sequence: CASSLTEGRLNTEAFF. This chain uses TRBV9 with TRBJ1-1; TRBD1 is a possible D gene (5 bases). V dropped 4 bases and J dropped 0 bases, with 16 bases sitting between them. The CDR3 consists of 16 residues. The germline V gene encodes CDR1 SGDLS and CDR2 YYNGEE. The full variable domain, rest sourced from reference TRBV9 and TRBJ1-1, is DSGVTQTPKHLITATGQRVTLRCSPRSGDLSVYWYQQSLDQGLQFLIQYYNGEERAKGNILERFSAQQFPDLHSELNLSSLELGDSALYFCASSLTEGRLNTEAFFGQGTRLTVV.

CDR3 coding DNA: TGTGCCAGCAGCAATCGACAGGGGGAGGGAGGCTACACCTTC. Protein: CASSNRQGEGGYTF. The rearrangement uses TRBV7-9 and TRBJ1-2; TRBD1 matches 9 bases. The CDR3 runs to 14 residues. Germline loops: CDR1 SEHNR, CDR2 FQNEAQ (reference sequence). V shed 5 bases and J 8 bases; nucleotides not matched to a gene: 9. Full variable domain (outside the CDR3, taken from reference TRBV7-9 and TRBJ1-2): DTGVSQNPRHKITKRGQNVTFRCDPISEHNRLYWYRQTLGQGPEFLTYFQNEAQLEKSRLLSDRFSAERPKGSFSTLEIQRTEQGDSAMYLCASSNRQGEGGYTFGSGTRLTVV.

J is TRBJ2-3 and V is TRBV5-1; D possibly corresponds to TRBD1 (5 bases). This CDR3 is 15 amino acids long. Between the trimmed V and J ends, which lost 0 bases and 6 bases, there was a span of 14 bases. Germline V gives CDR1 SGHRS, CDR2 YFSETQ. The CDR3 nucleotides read TGCGCCAGCAGCTTGGATGGCAGGGTTATGGATACGCAGTATTTT. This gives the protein CASSLDGRVMDTQYF. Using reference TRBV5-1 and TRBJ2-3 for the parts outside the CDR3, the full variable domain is KAGVTQTPRYLIKTRGQQVTLSCSPISGHRSVSWYQQTPGQGLQFLFEYFSETQRNKGNFPGRFSGRQFSNSRSEMNVSTLELGDSALYLCASSLDGRVMDTQYFGPGTRLTVL.

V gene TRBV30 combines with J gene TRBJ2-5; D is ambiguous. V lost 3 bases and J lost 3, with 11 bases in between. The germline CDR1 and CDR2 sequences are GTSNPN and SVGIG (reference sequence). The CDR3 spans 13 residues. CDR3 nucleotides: TGTGCCTGGAGAGTATGGCTAGAAGAGACCCAGTACTTC. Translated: CAWRVWLEETQYF. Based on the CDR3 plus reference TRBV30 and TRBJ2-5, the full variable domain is SQTIHQWPATLVQPVGSPLSLECTVEGTSNPNLYWYRQAAGRGLQLLFYSVGIGQISSEVPQNLSASRPQDRQFILSSKKLLLSDSGFYLCAWRVWLEETQYFGPGTRLLVL.

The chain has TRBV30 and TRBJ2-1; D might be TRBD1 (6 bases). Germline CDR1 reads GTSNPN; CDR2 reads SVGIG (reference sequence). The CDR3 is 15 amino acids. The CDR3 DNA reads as TGTGCGCGGAGTGAGGGGGAGCCATCCTACAATGAGCAGTTCTTC. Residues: CARSEGEPSYNEQFF.

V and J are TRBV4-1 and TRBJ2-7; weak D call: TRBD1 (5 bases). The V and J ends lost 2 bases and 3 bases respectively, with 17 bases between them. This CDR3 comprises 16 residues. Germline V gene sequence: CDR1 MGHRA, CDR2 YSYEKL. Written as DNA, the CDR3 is TGCGCCAGCAGCCAACCGCCGACAGACGCGTTCTACGAGCAGTACTTC. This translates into CASSQPPTDAFYEQYF.

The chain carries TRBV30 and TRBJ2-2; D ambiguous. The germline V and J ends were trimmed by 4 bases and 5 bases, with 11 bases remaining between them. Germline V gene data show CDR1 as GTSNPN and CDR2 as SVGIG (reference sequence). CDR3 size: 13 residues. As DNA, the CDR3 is TGTGCCTGGATAGAAAGGTGGACCGGGGAGCTGTTTTTT. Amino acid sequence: CAWIERWTGELFF.

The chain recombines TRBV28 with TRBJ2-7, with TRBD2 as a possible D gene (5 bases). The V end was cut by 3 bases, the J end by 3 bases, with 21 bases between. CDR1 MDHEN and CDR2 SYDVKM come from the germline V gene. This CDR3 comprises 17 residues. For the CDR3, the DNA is TGTGCCAGCAGTTTCCCAACACCCGAGGTGGGGAGCTACGAGCAGTACTTC. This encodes CASSFPTPEVGSYEQYF.

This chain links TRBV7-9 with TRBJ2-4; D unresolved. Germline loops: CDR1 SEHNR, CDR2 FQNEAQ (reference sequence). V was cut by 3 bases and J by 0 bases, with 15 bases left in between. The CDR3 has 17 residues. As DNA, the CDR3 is TGTGCCAGCAGCTTGATGGGCGGTCCACTAGCCAAAAACATTCAGTACTTC. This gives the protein CASSLMGGPLAKNIQYF.